This T cell receptor (beta chain) was found in a study of T cells after yellow fever vaccination. One entry per CDR3 protein results from TCRdb running MiXCR on the 5' RACE reads. Among approximately 170,000 distinct CDR3 sequences listed, more than 9.5% were seen once. Germline V gene data show CDR1 as LNHDA and CDR2 as SQIVND (reference sequence). Trimming removed 3 bases at V and 3 bases at J, with 12 bases between. The CDR3 covers 14 residues. The clonotype comes from a man younger than 35 who received the YFV17D yellow fever vaccine. This sequence joins TRBV19 and TRBJ2-7; tentatively, D is TRBD1 (6 bases). This specimen was CD8+ T cells sorted from PBMCs, taken 15 days after the yellow fever booster vaccination. CDR3 in DNA: TGTGCCAGTAGTATGTATGGGGACAACTACGAGCAGTACTTC. It encodes CASSMYGDNYEQYF.